These 20 T cell receptor beta chains originate from one sample sequenced in a study of T-cell reconstitution after alpha-beta-depleted transplantation in children. Unique molecular identifiers were incorporated when the TCRbeta library was constructed. TCRdb processed the PCR reads anew with MiXCR; each CDR3 protein has one entry. The data hold approximately 520,000 distinct CDR3 sequences, with over 10% observed a single time. The specimen comprised PBMCs, mostly from graft donor cells, sampled 180 days after TCRalphabeta/CD19-depleted stem cell transplant. These receptors were taken from a female patient aged 2-10 years who had a stem cell transplant for aplastic anemia, so the T cells may come from the graft donor.

The sample holds a few counts of this clonotype. The chain employs TRBV28 and TRBJ2-7; D possibly corresponds to TRBD1 (5 bases). V was clipped by 5 bases and J by 3 bases, with 14 bases between them. The CDR3 covers 14 residues. The germline CDR1 and CDR2 sequences are MDHEN and SYDVKM. The CDR3 sequence: CASSPQQGFYEQYV. The CDR3 DNA sequence: TGTGCCAGCAGTCCCCAGCAGGGCTTCTACGAGCAGTACGTC.

This clonotype was seen ten or more times. The V call is TRBV5-1, the J call TRBJ2-6, with D possibly matching TRBD1 (6 bases). The CDR3 extends over 15 amino acids. The V and J ends lost 3 bases and 0 bases respectively, with 7 bases between them. Germline loops: CDR1 SGHRS, CDR2 YFSETQ. The CDR3 sequence: CASSSGHSGANVLTF. As DNA, the CDR3 is TGCGCCAGCAGCTCGGGACACTCTGGGGCCAACGTCCTGACTTTC.

Points on this clonotype: Germline is not matched at one junction end, which may reflect a read error. The chain has TRBV12-3 or TRBV12-4 and TRBJ2-5, with D perhaps TRBD2 (5 bases). The CDR3 contains 17 residues. The CDR3 sequence is CASRLGSANLSGETQYF. CDR3 bases: TGTGCCAGCAGGTTAGGGAGCGCTAACCTCTCCGGGGAGACCCAGTACTTC.

The rearrangement uses TRBV5-1 and TRBJ2-5, with D tentatively TRBD2 (5 bases). The V gene lost 1 base and the J gene lost 7 bases, with 11 bases spanning the gap. Germline V gene sequence: CDR1 SGHRS, CDR2 YFSETQ. This CDR3 is built from 13 residues. The CDR3 nucleotides read TGCGCCAGCAGCTTGTGGGCAGAGGGGACCCAGTACTTC. Translation: CASSLWAEGTQYF.

The chain couples TRBV6-2 or TRBV6-3 to TRBJ2-3; the D is unclear. The V gene lost 4 bases and the J gene lost 1 base, with 9 bases spanning the gap. The CDR3 totals 14 residues. From germline, CDR1 is MNHEY and CDR2 SVGEGT. Here the CDR3 reads CASSSTLRTDTQYF. CDR3 sequence (DNA): TGTGCCAGCAGTTCGACTTTGCGCACAGATACGCAGTATTTT.

This clonotype was observed a few times. The chain links TRBV6-1 to TRBJ2-5, with D perhaps matching TRBD1 (6 bases). Trimming stripped 7 bases from V and 3 bases from J, with 12 bases between. Germline lookup yields CDR1 MNHNS and CDR2 SASEGT. The CDR3 spans 13 residues. CDR3: CASTQGLEETQYF. The CDR3 nucleotides read TGTGCCAGCACTCAGGGGTTAGAAGAGACCCAGTACTTC.

This clonotype was seen a handful of times. This rearrangement joins TRBV20-1 to TRBJ2-3, with 9 nucleotides matching TRBD2. The length of the CDR3 is 15 residues. Germline CDR1 is DFQATT and CDR2 is SNEGSKA (reference sequence). Trimming took 3 bases from V and 1 from J; bases not matched to a gene: 5. The CDR3 nucleotides are TGCAGTGCTAGGGGCTCTAGCGGGGGCACAGATACGCAGTATTTT. It is translated as CSARGSSGGTDTQYF.

This clonotype was seen at least ten times. The chain employs TRBV7-2 and TRBJ1-2; D not certain. CDR1 and CDR2 (germline): SGHTA, FQGNSA. CDR3 length equals 12 residues. The V end was cut by 10 bases, the J end by 3 bases, with 12 bases between. As DNA, the CDR3 is TGTGCCACCCCGTGGAGGGACTATGGCTACACCTTC. Its translation: CATPWRDYGYTF.

Only a few counts were recorded for this clonotype. The V and J genes are TRBV7-9 and TRBJ2-2; D not certain. The ends were cut back, 3 bases at V and 0 bases at J, with 11 bases in the middle. Per germline, CDR1 SEHNR and CDR2 FQNEAQ (reference sequence). There are 16 residues in the CDR3. The CDR3 DNA is TGTGCCAGCAGCTTTAAAGTGAACGCGAACACCGGGGAGCTGTTTTTT. Its protein product is CASSFKVNANTGELFF.

The chain links TRBV5-6 to TRBJ2-3; either TRBD1 or TRBD2 may supply D (5 bases each). The germline gives CDR1 SGHDT, CDR2 YYEEEE. Trimming left V 1 base short and J 0 bases short, with 12 bases between. The CDR3 extends over 16 amino acids. The CDR3 loop is CASSLPGTGSTDTQYF. CDR3 sequence (DNA): TGTGCCAGCAGCTTGCCAGGGACGGGTAGCACAGATACGCAGTATTTT.

The chain combines TRBV12-3 or TRBV12-4 with TRBJ2-7, with a tentative D call TRBD2 (6 bases). V was clipped by 3 bases and J by 6 bases, with 9 bases between them. CDR3 length: 12 amino acids. The CDR3 nucleotides read TGTGCCAGCAGTTTCGGAGGGACCGAGCAGTACGTC. Translating gives CASSFGGTEQYV.

This clonotype was counted only a few times. The chain joins TRBV5-1 to TRBJ2-7; D may be TRBD1 (5 bases). Trimming removed 0 bases from V and 6 bases from J, with 13 bases in between. This CDR3 comprises 14 residues. Germline CDR1 reads SGHRS; CDR2 reads YFSETQ. CDR3 protein: CASSLVFQGGEQYV. As DNA, the CDR3 is TGCGCCAGCAGCTTGGTTTTCCAGGGCGGCGAGCAGTACGTC.

This clonotype was counted between two and nine times. This rearrangement joins TRBV19 to TRBJ2-1, with 7 bases fitting TRBD2. This CDR3 is 14 amino acids long. Germline CDR1 reads LNHDA; CDR2 reads SQIVND (reference sequence). V shed 5 bases, J shed 2 bases, and the junction held 3 bases outside the gene matches. CDR3 nucleotides: TGTGCCAGTAGTGGCGGGAGTACCTACAATGAGCAGTTCTTC. Translated, it gives CASSGGSTYNEQFF.

The chain has TRBV6-5 and TRBJ2-1, with D perhaps matching TRBD2 (7 bases). The CDR3 length is 19 residues. CDR1 MNHEY and CDR2 SVGAGI come from the germline V gene. Deletions cut 0 bases from V and 1 base from J, with 19 bases between. The CDR3 DNA reads as TGTGCCAGCAGTTACTCGAGGCTCAACGGGGGGCCTTCCTACAATGAGCAGTTCTTC. This sequence encodes CASSYSRLNGGPSYNEQFF.

This clonotype was seen more than once but under ten times. The chain carries TRBV7-9 and TRBJ2-2, with 8 positions matching TRBD1. The CDR3 runs 13 residues. With V trimmed by 9 bases and J by 9 bases, 9 bases remained unmatched. Germline V gene data show CDR1 as SEHNR and CDR2 as FQNEAQ (reference sequence). CDR3 sequence: CASTPGGDWELFF. The CDR3 DNA follows: TGTGCCAGTACTCCAGGGGGCGATTGGGAGCTGTTTTTT.

A few counts support this clonotype. This chain uses TRBV3-1 with TRBJ2-5; TRBD2 matches at 8 bases. V lost 1 base, J lost 4 bases, and 5 bases stayed unmatched. This CDR3 spans 15 amino acids. Germline V gene sequence: CDR1 LGHDT, CDR2 YNNKEL (reference sequence). For the CDR3, the DNA is TGTGCCAGCAGCCAAGGGGCGGGAGGACTAGAGACCCAGTACTTC. It encodes CASSQGAGGLETQYF.

In its sample, this clonotype was seen a few times. DNA for the CDR3: TGTGCCAGCAGCCCCCAGGACTGGGGGAGCTACGAGCAGTACTTC. Translated: CASSPQDWGSYEQYF. The chain uses TRBV7-8 and TRBJ2-7; D assignment may be TRBD1 or TRBD2 (5 bases each). The CDR3 sequence is 15 residues long. Germline assignment: CDR1 SGHVS and CDR2 FQNEAQ. V was pared by 5 bases and J by 3 bases, with 17 bases between.

There are a few counts of this clonotype. CDR3 sequence reads: CASSPRAPTGEGGELFF. In nucleotides, the CDR3 is TGTGCCAGCAGCCCGCGGGCCCCGACGGGGGAAGGCGGGGAGCTGTTTTTT. This chain links TRBV7-8 with TRBJ2-2; TRBD2 might be the D (6 bases). This CDR3 is 17 amino acids long. The V end lost 5 bases, the J end lost 7 bases, and 23 bases lay between the germline ends. CDR1 and CDR2 from the germline V gene are SGHVS and FQNEAQ.

In this sample, this clonotype turned up a few times. The J gene is TRBJ2-3, the V gene TRBV28; D is unclear. This CDR3 has 12 amino acids. The germline V and J ends were trimmed by 8 bases and 2 bases, with 8 bases remaining between them. Germline CDR1 is MDHEN and CDR2 is SYDVKM. The CDR3 coding sequence is TGTGCCAGCGCTCAGGTCACAGATACGCAGTATTTT. It codes for CASAQVTDTQYF.

This clonotype came up a few times. The V and J genes are TRBV9 and TRBJ2-3; D uncertain. V was shortened by 0 bases and J by 2 bases, with 10 bases between the two germline ends. This CDR3 is 15 amino acids long. Germline CDR1 SGDLS, CDR2 YYNGEE. For the CDR3, the DNA is TGTGCCAGCAGCGTAGATCCCCTTGACACAGATACGCAGTATTTT. Translating gives CASSVDPLDTDTQYF.